The 22 T cell receptor beta chains below were found in one sample sequenced in a study of regulatory T cells in long-lasting Graves disease. Described time point: newly diagnosed GD, antithyroid drugs for less than 3 months. PBMCs provided the RNA from which the TCR library was made. Arm-PCR of CDR3 regions and iRepertoire HTBI primers were used to build TCR beta libraries. TCRdb passed the multiplex PCR reads through MiXCR, listing each CDR3 protein once. The table includes around 450,000 distinct CDR3 sequences, approximately 16% detected once. These data were likewise used in another study, on T cells in Graves' hyperthyroidism and ophthalmopathy.

The material sequenced was peripheral blood mononuclear cells (PBMCs), taken at new diagnosis, from a patient treated with antithyroid drugs. The receptors shown here come from a middle-aged woman with Graves disease.

For this clonotype: A much more abundant neighbour one base away suggests this may be a read error. The chain joins TRBV11-2 to TRBJ2-4; a weak D match, TRBD1 (5 bases). Between the trimmed V and J ends, which lost 5 bases and 1 base, there was a span of 15 bases. This CDR3 region has 16 residues. The germline CDR1 and CDR2 sequences are SGHAT and FQNNGV. The CDR3 region has the DNA TGTGCCAGCAGCCTCCCAGGGAAGGGGGCCAAAAACATTCAGTACTTC. It is translated as CASSLPGKGAKNIQYF. The full variable domain, in which reference TRBV11-2 and TRBJ2-4 provide the parts outside the CDR3, is EAGVAQSPRYKIIEKRQSVAFWCNPISGHATLYWYQQILGQGPKLLIQFQNNGVVDDSQLPKDRFSAERLKGVDSTLKIQPAKLEDSAVYLCASSLPGKGAKNIQYFGAGTRLSVL.

About this clonotype: With a much larger clone just one base away, this may be a read error. CDR3 coding DNA: TGCGCCAGCAGCTCGTGGGACAGCTCCCACGAGCAGTGCTTC. Translation gives CASSSWDSSHEQCF. The chain has TRBV5-1 and TRBJ2-7; 7 nucleotides line up with TRBD1. This CDR3 spans 14 amino acids. Germline V lookup: CDR1 SGHRS, CDR2 YFSETQ.

This clonotype was observed many times. The chain uses TRBV10-3 and TRBJ2-2, with a possible D match to TRBD1 (6 bases). There are 17 residues in the CDR3. Germline V gene data show CDR1 as ENHRY and CDR2 as SYGVKD. V lost 5 bases, J lost 1 base, and 17 bases lay in between. CDR3 loop: CAISQGPLLLNTGELFF. The CDR3 nucleotides read TGTGCCATCAGTCAGGGGCCGCTCCTTCTGAACACCGGGGAGCTGTTTTTT.

The CDR3 sequence is CASSPGGTRNTEAFF. CDR3 bases: TGTGCCAGCAGCCCGGGGGGGACACGGAACACTGAAGCTTTCTTT. V usage is TRBV12-3 or TRBV12-4 and J usage is TRBJ1-1, with D tentatively TRBD1 (6 bases). V was shortened by 6 bases and J by 1 base, with 15 bases between the two germline ends. CDR3 size: 15 residues.

This clonotype was counted many times. Here the CDR3 reads CASSYPIGTGVPYEQYF. The CDR3 nucleotides read TGTGCCAGCAGTTACCCGATCGGGACAGGGGTCCCCTACGAGCAGTACTTC. V and J are TRBV6-2 or TRBV6-3 and TRBJ2-7; 10 bases match TRBD1. V was clipped by 2 bases and J by 2 bases; unmatched bases: 9. The CDR3 has 17 amino acids. Germline V gives CDR1 MNHEY, CDR2 SVGEGT.

In this sample, this clonotype turned up many times. The chain recombines TRBV12-3 or TRBV12-4 with TRBJ1-5, with 9 bases identical to TRBD1. The CDR3 spans 15 residues. V trimming: 3 bases; J trimming: 6 bases; junction bases outside the gene matches: 6. The CDR3 loop reads CASSFEGTGPQPQHF. Here the CDR3 DNA reads TGTGCCAGCAGTTTTGAGGGGACAGGGCCTCAGCCCCAGCATTTT.

As concerns this clonotype: This likely reflects a read error, since a far larger clone is one base away. This chain uses TRBV7-2 with TRBJ2-5, with 11 bases that match TRBD2. The CDR3 runs to 15 residues. CDR1 SGHTA and CDR2 FQGNSA come from the germline V gene. The CDR3 region has the DNA TGTGCCAGCAGTTCCCCCATTACTAGCGGGAGCCCCCCCCACTTC. Its protein is CASSSPITSGSPPHF. Together with reference TRBV7-2 and TRBJ2-5, the CDR3 gives the full variable domain: GAGVSQSPSNKVTEKGKDVELRCDPISGHTALYWYRQSLGQGLEFLIYFQGNSAPDKSGLPSDRFSAERTGGSVSTLTIQRTQQEDSAVYLCASSSPITSGSPPHFGPGTRLLVL.

The gene calls are TRBV5-1 and TRBJ2-1; 7 nucleotides match TRBD2. CDR3 length equals 16 residues. The germline V gene encodes CDR1 SGHRS and CDR2 YFSETQ. With V trimmed by 4 bases and J by 2 bases, 9 bases remained unmatched. The CDR3 region has the DNA TGCGCCAGCAGCCCGCAGACGGGAGGCGCCTACAATGAGCAGTTCTTC. This codes for CASSPQTGGAYNEQFF.

The table lists this clonotype with many counts. The V gene is TRBV6-2 or TRBV6-3, the J gene TRBJ1-5, with TRBD1 as a possible D gene (5 bases). V was clipped by 10 bases and J by 6 bases, with 13 bases between them. CDR1 is MNHEY and CDR2 is SVGEGT in the germline V gene. This CDR3 contains 12 residues. The CDR3 DNA reads as TGTGCCATTCAGGGCTCTGGTCAGCCCCAGCATTTT. This encodes CAIQGSGQPQHF.

This clonotype was detected ten times or more. This rearrangement joins TRBV10-3 to TRBJ1-4; no firm D call. The CDR3 length is 15 residues. The V gene's germline CDR1 is ENHRY and CDR2 SYGVKD. With 0 bases removed from V and 2 bases from J, the gap between germline ends came to 7 bases. This CDR3 reads CAISESSSTNEKLFF. CDR3 sequence (DNA): TGTGCCATCAGTGAGTCGAGCTCCACTAATGAAAAACTGTTTTTT.

The chain has TRBV20-1 and TRBJ1-1; 7 nucleotides match TRBD1. V trimming: 6 bases; J trimming: 0 bases; junction bases outside the gene matches: 4. There are 13 residues in the CDR3. Germline V gives CDR1 DFQATT, CDR2 SNEGSKA (reference sequence). The CDR3 sequence: CSARDSLNTEAFF. CDR3 sequence (DNA): TGCAGTGCAAGGGACAGCCTGAACACTGAAGCTTTCTTT.

There are many counts of this clonotype. The chain combines TRBV7-2 with TRBJ2-4, with 9 bases matching TRBD2. The CDR3 contains 16 residues. The germline V gene encodes CDR1 SGHTA and CDR2 FQGNSA. The V gene end was trimmed by 5 bases and the J gene end by 2 bases; junction bases not matched to a gene: 7. In DNA form, the CDR3 reads TGTGCCAGCAGCACAGCGACTAGCGGTCCCAAAAACATTCAGTACTTC. Its translation: CASSTATSGPKNIQYF.

This chain connects TRBV11-2 to TRBJ2-5; D uncertain. The CDR3 length is 16 residues. Germline lookup yields CDR1 SGHAT and CDR2 FQNNGV. V was cut by 2 bases and J by 0 bases, with 13 bases left in between. The CDR3 is CASSLSIDPYQETQYF. CDR3 in DNA: TGTGCCAGCAGCTTATCGATCGACCCGTACCAAGAGACCCAGTACTTC.

This clonotype has only a few counts. The chain uses TRBV19 and TRBJ2-7, with 7 nucleotides matching TRBD2. The CDR3 covers 16 residues. Germline CDR1 reads LNHDA; CDR2 reads SQIVND (reference sequence). The J segment lost 3 bases and the V segment lost 5 bases, leaving 13 bases of the junction unmatched. The chain's CDR3 is CASSPTGGGLGYEQYF. DNA of the CDR3: TGTGCCAGTAGTCCCACGGGGGGAGGGTTGGGCTACGAGCAGTACTTC.

This clonotype was detected many times. This chain uses TRBV27 with TRBJ2-7; perhaps TRBD1 as D (5 bases). CDR3 length: 13 amino acids. The germline CDR1 and CDR2 sequences are MNHEY and SMNVEV (reference sequence). Between the trimmed V and J ends, which lost 4 bases and 3 bases, there was a span of 10 bases. CDR3 coding DNA: TGTGCCAGCAGTTCCGCCAGGGTCTACGAGCAGTACTTC. The encoded protein is CASSSARVYEQYF.

In the case of this clonotype: A much larger clonotype is one base distant, so this may be a read error. The CDR3 protein is CAGSLRDNYEQYF. CDR3 sequence (DNA): TGTGCCGGCAGCCTCCGGGACAACTACGAGCAGTACTTC. This chain joins TRBV2 and TRBJ2-7; TRBD1 is a possible D gene (6 bases). Germline V gene lookup returns CDR1 SNHLY and CDR2 FYNNEI. The CDR3 is 13 residues long.

This clonotype was counted between two and nine times. The chain couples TRBV11-2 to TRBJ2-7; TRBD1 agrees at 7 bases. Looked up from germline, CDR1 is SGHAT and CDR2 is FQNNGV. Losses at the gene ends were 4 bases for V and 7 bases for J; bases not matched to a gene: 4. The CDR3 has 12 amino acids. In nucleotides, the CDR3 is TGTGCCAGCAGCTCGACAGGGTGGGAGCAGTACTTC. Translating it yields CASSSTGWEQYF.

Comment on this clonotype: The conserved closing phenylalanine or tryptophan is absent in this CDR3, likely reflecting a read error. The V and J genes are TRBV24-1 and TRBJ2-1; a weak D match, TRBD2 (6 bases). The length of the CDR3 is 15 residues. Germline V gene sequence: CDR1 KGHDR, CDR2 SFDVKD. V dropped 5 bases and J dropped 5 bases, with 15 bases sitting between them. The CDR3: CATSATGELHNEQFC. DNA for the CDR3: TGTGCCACCAGTGCAACGGGGGAGCTACACAATGAGCAGTTCTGC.

CDR3 amino acids: CASSYSRTETQYF. The CDR3 nucleotides are TGTGCCAGCAGTTACTCAAGGACAGAGACCCAGTACTTC. The chain has TRBV6-2 or TRBV6-3 and TRBJ2-5; D uncertain. Trimming took off 0 bases at V and 4 bases at J, with 6 bases between the two ends. The CDR3 spans 13 residues. Germline lookup yields CDR1 MNHEY and CDR2 SVGEGT.

This clonotype showed up many times. This chain joins TRBV20-1 and TRBJ2-1, with 9 bases matching TRBD2. CDR1 and CDR2 from the germline V gene are DFQATT and SNEGSKA (reference sequence). This CDR3 region has 16 residues. V shed 0 bases and J 2 bases; nucleotides not matched to a gene: 5. This chain's CDR3 is CSAREGIAGAYNEQFF. In DNA form, the CDR3 reads TGCAGTGCTAGAGAGGGAATAGCGGGAGCCTACAATGAGCAGTTCTTC.

This clonotype came up many times. V is TRBV20-1 and J is TRBJ2-2, with 10 bases lining up with TRBD2. V dropped 0 bases and J dropped 5; count of bases not matched to a gene: 6. The CDR3 consists of 16 residues. Germline CDR1 DFQATT, CDR2 SNEGSKA (reference sequence). The CDR3 DNA follows: TGCAGTGCTAGAGATCAGCGGGAGGGCTCGACCGGGGAGCTGTTTTTT. Translating gives CSARDQREGSTGELFF.

This clonotype was seen more than once but under ten times. The gene calls are TRBV29-1 and TRBJ1-5, with unresolved D. The CDR3 contains 14 residues. V lost 7 bases to trimming and J lost 0 bases, with 13 bases between them. Germline V gene data show CDR1 as SQVTM and CDR2 as ANQGSEA. The CDR3 loop is CSGRPSNSNQPQHF. DNA for the CDR3: TGCAGCGGGAGACCGAGTAATAGCAATCAGCCCCAGCATTTT.